What follows are 24 T cell receptor beta chains derived from one specimen sequenced in a study of Tregs in tolerant kidney transplant recipients. TCRdb keeps only in-frame clones here, not all; method: immunoSEQ multiplex PCR. The sample shows roughly 120,000 clones, roughly 93% of them seen only once. Sequencing was performed on CD4+ T cells from blood. The receptors were gathered from a human donor in good health.

The chain's CDR3 is CASSSGRSYNEQFF. CDR3 sequence (DNA): TGTGCCAGCAGTTCCGGGCGCTCCTACAATGAGCAGTTCTTC. The V call is TRBV6-5, the J call TRBJ2-1; D uncertain. There are 14 residues in the CDR3. The germline gives CDR1 MNHEY, CDR2 SVGAGI. V lost 4 bases and J lost 0, with 7 bases in between.

The V gene is TRBV5-1, the J gene TRBJ2-1, with 8 bases aligning to TRBD2. This CDR3 is 16 amino acids long. The J segment lost 9 bases and the V segment lost 0 bases, leaving 11 bases of the junction unmatched. Looked up from germline, CDR1 is SGHRS and CDR2 is YFSETQ. The CDR3 loop is CASSLDSGRATPEQFF. The CDR3 DNA sequence: TGCGCCAGCAGCTTGGACAGCGGGAGAGCCACACCTGAGCAGTTCTTC.

CDR3 nucleotide sequence: TGTGCCAGCAGCCCACCGGGACAGGGGATCGAGCAGTACTTC. Its translation: CASSPPGQGIEQYF. This chain links TRBV6-5 with TRBJ2-7; 10 bases match TRBD1. V trimming: 6 bases; J trimming: 6 bases; junction bases outside the gene matches: 8. Germline V gene lookup returns CDR1 MNHEY and CDR2 SVGAGI. The CDR3 runs 14 residues.

This chain connects TRBV28 to TRBJ1-5, with D hard to call. CDR3 size: 12 residues. V was clipped by 1 base and J by 10 bases, with 8 bases between them. Germline loops: CDR1 MDHEN, CDR2 SYDVKM. CDR3 nucleotide sequence: TGTGCCAGCAGTTTATTATCCTCCCCCCAGCATTTT. Residues: CASSLLSSPQHF.

This chain links TRBV5-8 with TRBJ2-5; D gene ambiguous. CDR1 is SGHTS, CDR2 YDEGEE, per germline. Trimming pared 1 base from V and 5 bases from J, leaving 9 bases between. The CDR3 extends over 13 amino acids. CDR3 nucleotides: TGTGCCAGCAGCTTGTGGGAACGGGAGACCCAGTACTTC. Amino acid sequence: CASSLWERETQYF.

The V call is TRBV6-1, the J call TRBJ1-1; weak D call: TRBD1 (6 bases). Trimming left V 3 bases short and J 8 bases short, with 19 bases between. Germline lookup yields CDR1 MNHNS and CDR2 SASEGT. The CDR3 length is 15 residues. CDR3 in amino acids: CASSDKVRRGAEAFF. The CDR3 DNA follows: TGTGCCAGCAGTGACAAAGTTCGGAGGGGGGCCGAAGCTTTCTTT.

The V gene is TRBV19, the J gene TRBJ1-1; 7 bases map to TRBD1. With V trimmed by 5 bases and J by 3 bases, 6 bases remained unmatched. Germline V gene lookup returns CDR1 LNHDA and CDR2 SQIVND (reference sequence). The CDR3 consists of 14 residues. CDR3 in DNA: TGTGCCAGTAGTTCAGGGGGGGGATACACTGAAGCTTTCTTT. Translating it yields CASSSGGGYTEAFF. The whole variable domain, filled in from reference TRBV19 and TRBJ1-1, reads DGGITQSPKYLFRKEGQNVTLSCEQNLNHDAMYWYRQDPGQGLRLIYYSQIVNDFQKGDIAEGYSVSREKKESFPLTVTSAQKNPTAFYLCASSSGGGYTEAFFGQGTRLTVV.

The V and J genes are TRBV7-2 and TRBJ1-2; tentatively, D is TRBD1 (5 bases). This CDR3 is built from 13 residues. Germline CDR1 SGHTA, CDR2 FQGNSA. Trimming cost V 1 base and J 2 bases, with 5 bases left between them. CDR3 protein: CASSLGTNYGYTF. The CDR3 DNA sequence: TGTGCCAGCAGCTTAGGGACAAACTATGGCTACACCTTC.

The chain recombines TRBV15 with TRBJ2-3; 12 bases match TRBD2. J lost 3 bases, V lost 3 bases, and 4 bases had no gene match. Per germline, CDR1 LNHNV and CDR2 YYDKDF (reference sequence). The CDR3 runs 16 residues. The CDR3 nucleotides read TGTGCCACCAGCAGGGCTAGCGGGGGGGAGACAGATACGCAGTATTTT. Its translation: CATSRASGGETDTQYF. Complete variable domain (other parts from reference TRBV15 and TRBJ2-3): DAMVIQNPRYQVTQFGKPVTLSCSQTLNHNVMYWYQQKSSQAPKLLFHYYDKDFNNEADTPDNFQSRRPNTSFCFLDIRSPGLGDTAMYLCATSRASGGETDTQYFGPGTRLTVL.

This chain connects TRBV7-6 to TRBJ2-4; TRBD2 might be the D (5 bases). This CDR3 contains 19 residues. V lost 2 bases and J lost 1, with 21 bases in between. Germline V gives CDR1 SGHVS, CDR2 FNYEAQ. This CDR3 is CASSLLRAEDVFAKNIQYF. CDR3 in DNA: TGTGCCAGCAGCTTATTACGAGCGGAGGACGTCTTTGCCAAAAACATTCAGTACTTC. The whole variable domain, remainder taken from reference TRBV7-6 and TRBJ2-4, is GAGVSQSPRYKVTKRGQDVALRCDPISGHVSLYWYRQALGQGPEFLTYFNYEAQQDKSGLPNDRFSAERPEGSISTLTIQRTEQRDSAMYRCASSLLRAEDVFAKNIQYFGAGTRLSVL.

The chain links TRBV28 to TRBJ1-2; D call uncertain. The length of the CDR3 is 18 residues. Trimming took 2 bases from V and 0 from J, leaving 19 bases between them. Per germline, CDR1 MDHEN and CDR2 SYDVKM. In DNA form, the CDR3 reads TGTGCCAGCAGTTTACTAAGACGGTATCCCGGTCCTAACTATGGCTACACCTTC. Translated: CASSLLRRYPGPNYGYTF.

The CDR3 nucleotides are TGCAGCGGCGTGCCTGCCGGTCCTAGCACAGATACGCAGTATTTT. Translation gives CSGVPAGPSTDTQYF. V gene TRBV29-1 combines with J gene TRBJ2-3; no clear D gene. The CDR3 runs to 15 residues. V was trimmed by 7 bases and J by 0 bases, leaving 17 bases between them. CDR1 SQVTM and CDR2 ANQGSEA come from the germline V gene.

The chain has TRBV5-1 and TRBJ1-4, with 8 nucleotides matching TRBD1. V lost 0 bases and J lost 7; bases outside the gene matches: 8. In germline, CDR1 is SGHRS, CDR2 YFSETQ. The CDR3 totals 16 residues. The DNA for the CDR3 is TGCGCCAGCAGCTTGGTGTCGGACAGGGCAAGTGAAAAACTGTTTTTT. Its translation: CASSLVSDRASEKLFF.

A remark on this clone: In the same sample, other DNA sequences code for this CDR3. The chain recombines TRBV6-5 with TRBJ2-7; D possibly corresponds to TRBD2 (5 bases). With 5 bases removed from V and 2 bases from J, the gap between germline ends came to 13 bases. CDR3 size: 14 residues. The germline gives CDR1 MNHEY, CDR2 SVGAGI. CDR3 amino acids: CASSPQAGTYEQYF. DNA of the CDR3: TGTGCCAGCAGTCCCCAGGCGGGCACCTACGAGCAGTACTTC.

V and J are TRBV5-1 and TRBJ1-1; tentative D call: TRBD1 (6 bases). CDR3 size: 13 residues. The ends were cut back, 2 bases at V and 3 bases at J, with 8 bases in the middle. Germline lookup yields CDR1 SGHRS and CDR2 YFSETQ. In DNA, the CDR3 is TGCGCCAGCAGCTTCGCAGGGGACACTGAAGCTTTCTTT. This codes for CASSFAGDTEAFF. The full variable domain, in which reference TRBV5-1 and TRBJ1-1 provide the parts outside the CDR3, is KAGVTQTPRYLIKTRGQQVTLSCSPISGHRSVSWYQQTPGQGLQFLFEYFSETQRNKGNFPGRFSGRQFSNSRSEMNVSTLELGDSALYLCASSFAGDTEAFFGQGTRLTVV.

The genes are TRBV9 and TRBJ1-2; D ambiguous. CDR1 and CDR2 (germline): SGDLS, YYNGEE. The CDR3 is 14 residues long. Trimming shortened V by 0 bases and J by 2 bases, and 8 bases separated the two germline ends. CDR3 residues: CASSVGSGNYGYTF. The CDR3 nucleotides are TGTGCCAGCAGCGTAGGCTCAGGCAACTATGGCTACACCTTC.

This chain joins TRBV19 and TRBJ1-5; D uncertain. CDR1 and CDR2 from the germline V gene are LNHDA and SQIVND (reference sequence). The V and J ends lost 2 bases and 3 bases respectively, with 14 bases between them. This CDR3 has 16 residues. CDR3 nucleotides: TGTGCCAGTAGTATAAAGGTGCGACGGTTCAATCAGCCCCAGCATTTT. Residues: CASSIKVRRFNQPQHF.

In its sample, this clone was seen once. The rearrangement links TRBV7-9 to TRBJ2-2; TRBD2 matches 15 bases. Germline loops: CDR1 SEHNR, CDR2 FQNEAQ (reference sequence). V trimming: 5 bases; J trimming: 6 bases; junction bases outside the gene matches: 10. This CDR3 is built from 18 residues. CDR3 sequence: CASSPRTSGRAGAGELFF. For the CDR3, the DNA is TGTGCCAGCAGCCCTAGGACTAGCGGGAGGGCCGGGGCCGGGGAGCTGTTTTTT. Using reference TRBV7-9 and TRBJ2-2 for the parts outside the CDR3, the full variable domain is DTGVSQNPRHKITKRGQNVTFRCDPISEHNRLYWYRQTLGQGPEFLTYFQNEAQLEKSRLLSDRFSAERPKGSFSTLEIQRTEQGDSAMYLCASSPRTSGRAGAGELFFGEGSRLTVL.

This rearrangement joins TRBV11-2 to TRBJ2-7; maybe TRBD2 (6 bases). The germline V gene has CDR1 SGHAT and CDR2 FQNNGV. This CDR3 contains 14 residues. The germline V and J ends were trimmed by 5 bases and 3 bases, with 14 bases remaining between them. The CDR3 reads CASSRGTFGYEQYF. The CDR3 bases are TGTGCCAGCAGCCGGGGGACTTTTGGCTACGAGCAGTACTTC.

The gene calls are TRBV7-2 and TRBJ1-5; no clear D. Germline V gives CDR1 SGHTA, CDR2 FQGNSA. This CDR3 comprises 15 residues. The V gene lost 1 base and the J gene lost 0 bases, with 7 bases spanning the gap. Here the CDR3 DNA reads TGTGCCAGCAGCTTAGTAGCAAATAGCAATCAGCCCCAGCATTTT. Its translation: CASSLVANSNQPQHF. Full variable domain (remainder filled in from reference TRBV7-2 and TRBJ1-5): GAGVSQSPSNKVTEKGKDVELRCDPISGHTALYWYRQSLGQGLEFLIYFQGNSAPDKSGLPSDRFSAERTGGSVSTLTIQRTQQEDSAVYLCASSLVANSNQPQHFGDGTRLSIL.

This clone was detected once. J is TRBJ1-2 and V is TRBV19; 9 bases agree with TRBD1. Germline assignment: CDR1 LNHDA and CDR2 SQIVND (reference sequence). Losses at the gene ends were 7 bases for V and 4 bases for J; bases not matched to a gene: 7. This CDR3 has 14 amino acids. CDR3 bases: TGTGCCAGTACCGGGACAGGGCGTCTCTATGGCTACACCTTC. It specifies CASTGTGRLYGYTF.

V and J are TRBV19 and TRBJ1-6; D possibly corresponds to TRBD1 (6 bases). This CDR3 spans 15 amino acids. CDR1 is LNHDA and CDR2 is SQIVND in the germline V gene (reference sequence). Between the trimmed V and J ends, which lost 7 bases and 5 bases, there was a span of 15 bases. CDR3 region: CASTWGRTDNSPLHF. The CDR3 nucleotides read TGTGCCAGTACCTGGGGGCGCACGGATAATTCACCCCTCCACTTT.

V gene TRBV18 combines with J gene TRBJ2-5; 7 bases fit TRBD2. CDR3 size: 16 residues. V lost 3 bases, J lost 1 base, and 8 bases stayed unmatched. The germline gives CDR1 KGHSH, CDR2 LQKENI. In DNA, the CDR3 is TGTGCCAGCTCACCCCCCCTCGGCGGGGGCCAAGAGACCCAGTACTTC. Translated, it gives CASSPPLGGGQETQYF.

The chain carries TRBV14 and TRBJ1-2; 9 bases are a match to TRBD1. The CDR3 totals 15 residues. The ends lost 4 bases at V and 4 bases at J; junction bases unmatched: 7. CDR1 SGHDN and CDR2 FVKESK come from the germline V gene. The CDR3: CASSPTGGAGYGYTF. CDR3 bases: TGTGCCAGCAGCCCCACAGGGGGCGCGGGCTATGGCTACACCTTC.